The 21 T cell receptor beta chains in this list originate from one sample, sequenced in a study of T cells in Graves' hyperthyroidism and ophthalmopathy. It was RNA transcripts that yielded the amplified TCR beta CDR3 regions. In the first-round RT-PCR of the TCR CDR3, the HTBI primer set was used. MiXCR was run by TCRdb on the multiplex PCR reads, yielding one entry per CDR3 protein. The sample yields about 380,000 distinct CDR3 sequences, 13% seen once. Sequencing was carried out using blood. All receptors derive from a man aged 25 to 45 with Graves' hyperthyroidism that later progressed to Graves' ophthalmopathy.

This clonotype was detected only a few times. The chain combines TRBV7-9 with TRBJ1-6, with D perhaps matching TRBD1 (6 bases). V was shortened by 1 base and J by 9 bases, with 13 bases between the two germline ends. CDR3 length: 15 amino acids. Germline CDR1 SEHNR, CDR2 FQNEAQ (reference sequence). The CDR3 sequence: CASSLGRNRVSPLHF. CDR3 in DNA: TGTGCCAGCAGCTTAGGGCGAAACAGGGTTTCACCCCTCCACTTT.

This sequence joins TRBV10-3 and TRBJ2-3; D possibly uses TRBD1 or TRBD2 (5 bases each). Germline V CDR1 and CDR2: ENHRY, SYGVKD. This CDR3 contains 16 residues. The V and J ends lost 0 bases and 4 bases respectively, with 14 bases between them. The CDR3 nucleotides read TGTGCCATCAGTGAGTCGAGGGGCAGGGTGGCAGATACGCAGTATTTT. Residues: CAISESRGRVADTQYF.

This clonotype was observed a few times. The gene calls are TRBV6-1 and TRBJ1-5; D is undetermined. V was shortened by 6 bases and J by 1 base, with 13 bases between the two germline ends. CDR3 length: 15 residues. Germline loops: CDR1 MNHNS, CDR2 SASEGT. This CDR3 is CASRLLYDSNQPQHF. In DNA, the CDR3 is TGTGCCAGCAGGCTGTTATACGACAGCAATCAGCCCCAGCATTTT.

The chain joins TRBV10-1 to TRBJ2-5; D perhaps matches TRBD2 (6 bases). Germline V lookup: CDR1 WNHNN, CDR2 SYGVQD (reference sequence). The germline V and J ends were trimmed by 3 bases and 4 bases, with 12 bases remaining between them. The CDR3 consists of 14 residues. CDR3 protein: CASSDSGEGETQYF. CDR3 coding DNA: TGCGCCAGCAGTGATTCGGGAGAAGGAGAGACCCAGTACTTC.

This clonotype was picked up many times. The chain uses TRBV13 and TRBJ2-3, with D perhaps TRBD2 (6 bases). V shed 5 bases and J shed 2 bases, with 14 bases lying between them. Germline V gives CDR1 PRHDT, CDR2 FYEKMQ (reference sequence). The CDR3 loop spans 15 amino acids. CDR3 amino acids: CASSHRETNTDTQYF. CDR3 in DNA: TGTGCCAGCAGCCACCGGGAGACTAACACAGATACGCAGTATTTT.

The table lists this clonotype with many counts. The chain links TRBV28 to TRBJ2-5; D possibly corresponds to TRBD2 (5 bases). V was trimmed by 3 bases and J by 6 bases, leaving 11 bases between them. Germline CDR1 and CDR2: MDHEN and SYDVKM. The CDR3 runs 13 residues. CDR3 in DNA: TGTGCCAGCAGTTTTCGACTAACCCAGACCCAGTACTTC. This translates into CASSFRLTQTQYF.

V usage is TRBV9 and J usage is TRBJ2-5, with D perhaps being TRBD1 or TRBD2 (5 bases each). Germline V gene lookup returns CDR1 SGDLS and CDR2 YYNGEE. V was clipped by 0 bases and J by 5 bases, with 17 bases between them. This CDR3 is 16 amino acids long. CDR3 region: CASSVEPTRAGETQYF. CDR3 in DNA: TGTGCCAGCAGCGTAGAGCCGACCAGGGCGGGTGAGACCCAGTACTTC.

This clonotype has more than one count but fewer than ten. V is TRBV7-9 and J is TRBJ1-6; D is undetermined. The germline CDR1 and CDR2 sequences are SEHNR and FQNEAQ (reference sequence). The CDR3 spans 15 residues. Trimming stripped 1 base from V and 7 bases from J, with 11 bases between. CDR3 DNA sequence: TGTGCCAGCAGCTTAGTTTTGGGAAACAATTCACCCCTCCACTTT. Translation: CASSLVLGNNSPLHF.

The chain links TRBV7-9 to TRBJ1-1; 8 bases align to TRBD1. J was trimmed by 1 base and V by 0 bases; bases with no gene match: 10. The CDR3 contains 18 residues. Germline V gene data show CDR1 as SEHNR and CDR2 as FQNEAQ (reference sequence). The CDR3 here is CASSLAAGQGSPNTEAFF. The CDR3 nucleotides read TGTGCCAGCAGCTTAGCGGCTGGACAGGGTAGTCCGAACACTGAAGCTTTCTTT.

This clonotype showed up many times. This rearrangement joins TRBV28 to TRBJ1-2, with D unresolved. The CDR3 loop spans 12 amino acids. CDR1 and CDR2 from the germline V gene are MDHEN and SYDVKM. The ends were cut back, 4 bases at V and 8 bases at J, with 11 bases in the middle. The CDR3 sequence: CASSSGSSGYTF. The CDR3 DNA is TGTGCCAGCAGTTCGGGGTCCAGCGGCTACACCTTC.

This clonotype was seen many times. The genes are TRBV7-9 and TRBJ2-3, with D unresolved. This CDR3 contains 16 residues. Trimming removed 4 bases from V and 0 bases from J, with 14 bases in between. CDR1 is SEHNR, CDR2 FQNEAQ, per germline (reference sequence). DNA for the CDR3: TGTGCCAGCAGCTCCCCCCGACTTACTAGCACAGATACGCAGTATTTT. Its protein product is CASSSPRLTSTDTQYF. The complete variable domain, with remaining parts taken from reference TRBV7-9 and TRBJ2-3, reads DTGVSQNPRHKITKRGQNVTFRCDPISEHNRLYWYRQTLGQGPEFLTYFQNEAQLEKSRLLSDRFSAERPKGSFSTLEIQRTEQGDSAMYLCASSSPRLTSTDTQYFGPGTRLTVL.

The V gene is TRBV5-5, the J gene TRBJ1-2; D perhaps matches TRBD1 (5 bases). V was shortened by 0 bases and J by 1 base, with 10 bases between the two germline ends. The CDR3 extends over 15 amino acids. The germline gives CDR1 SGHKS, CDR2 YYEKEE (reference sequence). The CDR3 sequence: CASSLGTLVNYGYTF. In nucleotides, the CDR3 is TGTGCCAGCAGCTTGGGGACACTTGTTAACTATGGCTACACCTTC.

This clonotype was counted only a few times. This chain connects TRBV4-1 to TRBJ2-7; TRBD1 matches at 9 bases. The germline CDR1 and CDR2 sequences are MGHRA and YSYEKL. The CDR3 totals 14 residues. The V gene end was trimmed by 4 bases and the J gene end by 5 bases; junction bases not matched to a gene: 6. CDR3 bases: TGCGCCAGCAGCCTTAACAGGGGGCCGGACGAGCAGTACTTC. Its protein product is CASSLNRGPDEQYF.

This clonotype was counted many times. This chain connects TRBV12-3 or TRBV12-4 to TRBJ1-2; possible D gene TRBD1, 6 bases. V lost 5 bases, J lost 3 bases, and 13 bases lay in between. The CDR3 has 14 amino acids. CDR3: CASSPQGYDYGYTF. As DNA, the CDR3 is TGTGCCAGCAGTCCTCAGGGGTACGACTATGGCTACACCTTC.

V is TRBV28 and J is TRBJ2-4; D call uncertain. The CDR3 covers 15 residues. Per the germline V gene, CDR1 is MDHEN and CDR2 is SYDVKM. V was pared by 5 bases and J by 0 bases, with 11 bases between. The CDR3 loop reads CASSQPRVAKNIQYF. CDR3 bases: TGTGCCAGCAGTCAACCGCGTGTAGCCAAAAACATTCAGTACTTC.

The V gene is TRBV4-2, the J gene TRBJ1-2; tentatively, D is TRBD1 (6 bases). CDR1 and CDR2 from the germline V gene are LGHNA and YNFKEQ. Trimming cost V 0 bases and J 4 bases, with 12 bases left between them. This CDR3 is 15 amino acids long. The CDR3 DNA follows: TGTGCCAGCAGCCAAGACTCGGGGACAACCTATGGCTACACCTTC. This translates into CASSQDSGTTYGYTF.

The rearrangement joins TRBV19 to TRBJ1-5; TRBD1 is a possible D gene (6 bases). This CDR3 contains 12 residues. The V gene's germline CDR1 is LNHDA and CDR2 SQIVND (reference sequence). The ends were cut back, 8 bases at V and 6 bases at J, with 11 bases in the middle. CDR3 DNA sequence: TGTGCCAGTGTGAAGGGGGGTCAGCCCCAGCATTTT. Amino acid sequence: CASVKGGQPQHF.

This clonotype was recorded many times. The chain combines TRBV7-3 with TRBJ2-3; D unclear. CDR3 length equals 15 residues. Trimming stripped 2 bases from V and 4 bases from J, with 13 bases between. Germline V gene sequence: CDR1 SGHTA, CDR2 FQGTGA. The CDR3 sequence is CASSLFSTGSDTQYF. The DNA of the CDR3 is TGTGCCAGCAGCTTATTTTCCACCGGCTCAGATACGCAGTATTTT.

This clonotype was counted at least ten times. V and J are TRBV5-5 and TRBJ2-1, with 7 bases fitting TRBD2. Germline trimming cut 4 bases from V and 4 bases from J; bases unmatched to any gene: 8. This CDR3 is built from 15 residues. Germline values: CDR1 SGHKS, CDR2 YYEKEE (reference sequence). The CDR3 nucleotides read TGTGCCAGCAGCGCGGGGGTAGCGGTTTACAATGAGCAGTTCTTC. This sequence encodes CASSAGVAVYNEQFF.

This clonotype was counted a few times. The chain links TRBV11-3 to TRBJ1-2; 10 positions agree with TRBD1. The V and J ends lost 2 bases and 4 bases, in that order; junction bases with no gene match: 19. The CDR3 runs 20 residues. In germline, CDR1 is SGHNT, CDR2 YENEEA. The DNA for the CDR3 is TGTGCCAGCAGCTTAACCCGACCCCGGGACAGGGGAAGCACTAGCTATGGCTACACCTTC. It codes for CASSLTRPRDRGSTSYGYTF.

This clonotype was seen at least ten times. V usage is TRBV12-5 and J usage is TRBJ2-3; TRBD2 is a possible D gene (6 bases). This CDR3 comprises 15 residues. Trimming pared 0 bases from V and 4 bases from J, leaving 11 bases between. CDR1 is LGHNT, CDR2 FRNRAP, per germline. The CDR3 sequence: CASGLVRLGADTQYF. The CDR3 coding sequence is TGTGCTAGTGGTTTGGTAAGACTAGGCGCAGATACGCAGTATTTT. The full variable domain, its missing parts supplied by reference TRBV12-5 and TRBJ2-3, is DARVTQTPRHKVTEMGQEVTMRCQPILGHNTVFWYRQTMMQGLELLAYFRNRAPLDDSGMPKDRFSAEMPDATLATLKIQPSEPRDSAVYFCASGLVRLGADTQYFGPGTRLTVL.